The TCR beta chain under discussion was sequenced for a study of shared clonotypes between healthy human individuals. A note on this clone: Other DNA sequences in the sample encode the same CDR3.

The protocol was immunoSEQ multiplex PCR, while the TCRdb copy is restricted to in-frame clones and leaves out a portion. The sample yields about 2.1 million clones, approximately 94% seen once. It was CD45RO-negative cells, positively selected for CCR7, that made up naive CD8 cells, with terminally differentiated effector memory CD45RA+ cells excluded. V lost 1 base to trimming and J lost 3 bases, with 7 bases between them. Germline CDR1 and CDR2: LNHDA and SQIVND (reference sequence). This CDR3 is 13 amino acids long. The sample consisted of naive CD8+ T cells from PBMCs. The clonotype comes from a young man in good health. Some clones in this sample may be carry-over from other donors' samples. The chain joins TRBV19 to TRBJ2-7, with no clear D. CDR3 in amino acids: CASSIGRSYEQYF. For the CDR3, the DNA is TGTGCCAGTAGTATAGGACGGAGCTACGAGCAGTACTTC.